The clone carrying this T cell receptor (beta chain) has a handful of counts. Assay: immunoSEQ multiplex PCR; the TCRdb copy retains only in-frame clones and omits some. The data contain 50,000 to 70,000 clones, about 79% of them singletons. The data were taken from a study of glioma-infiltrating T cells after dendritic cell vaccination. About the research overall: Samples are from glioblastoma patients in Phase I and II dendritic cell vaccine trials.

Sample time point: after dendritic cell vaccination, including at tumor progression/relapse. No glioblastoma patient carried an isocitrate dehydrogenase mutation. The CDR3 is 15 residues long. Germline CDR1 reads LNHDA; CDR2 reads SQIVND (reference sequence). V was cut by 7 bases and J by 0 bases, with 12 bases left in between. The chain has TRBV19 and TRBJ2-2; TRBD1 might be the D (6 bases). The specimen comprised blood, sampled after dendritic cell vaccination. The source of this sequence is a human donor with glioblastoma. CDR3 in amino acids: CASTRDNANTGELFF. In nucleotides, the CDR3 is TGTGCCAGTACCCGGGACAACGCGAACACCGGGGAGCTGTTTTTT.